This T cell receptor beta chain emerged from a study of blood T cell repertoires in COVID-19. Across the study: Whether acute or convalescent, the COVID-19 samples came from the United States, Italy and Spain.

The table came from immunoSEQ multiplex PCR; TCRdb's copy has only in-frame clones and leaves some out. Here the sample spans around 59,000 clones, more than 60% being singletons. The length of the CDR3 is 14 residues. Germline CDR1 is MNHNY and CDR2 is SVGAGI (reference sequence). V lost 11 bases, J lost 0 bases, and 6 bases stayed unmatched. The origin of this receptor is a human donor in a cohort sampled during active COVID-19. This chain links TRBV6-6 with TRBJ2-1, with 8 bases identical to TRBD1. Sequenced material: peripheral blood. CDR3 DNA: TGTGCCGTAAAGACAGGGGACTCCTACAATGAGCAGTTCTTC. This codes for CAVKTGDSYNEQFF.